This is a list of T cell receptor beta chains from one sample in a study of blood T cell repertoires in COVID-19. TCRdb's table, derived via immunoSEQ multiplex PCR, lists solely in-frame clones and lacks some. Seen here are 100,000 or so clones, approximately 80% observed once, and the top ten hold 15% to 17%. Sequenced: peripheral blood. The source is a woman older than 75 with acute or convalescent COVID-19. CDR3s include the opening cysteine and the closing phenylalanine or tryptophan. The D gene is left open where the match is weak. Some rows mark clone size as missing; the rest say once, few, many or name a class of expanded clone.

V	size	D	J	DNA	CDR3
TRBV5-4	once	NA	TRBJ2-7	TGTGCCAGCAGCTTGGAAAATAGCTACGAGCAGTACTTC	CASSLENSYEQYF
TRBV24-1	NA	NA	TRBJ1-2	TGTGCCACCAGTGATTCGGTTAACTATGGCTACACCTTC	CATSDSVNYGYTF
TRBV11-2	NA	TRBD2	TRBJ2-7	TGTGCCAGCAGCTTAGGAGCGGGAGCTGAATACGAGCAGTACTTC	CASSLGAGAEYEQYF
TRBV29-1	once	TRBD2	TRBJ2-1	TGCAGCGTCCCTGGTCTAGGGACTAGACACAGGGTCAATGAGCAGTTCTTC	CSVPGLGTRHRVNEQFF
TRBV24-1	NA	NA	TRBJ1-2	TGTGCCACCAGTGATCAGGGGAACTATGGCTACACCTTC	CATSDQGNYGYTF
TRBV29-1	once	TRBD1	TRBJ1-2	TGCAGCGTCGAGGACAGGGGGGACTATGGCTACACCTTC	CSVEDRGDYGYTF
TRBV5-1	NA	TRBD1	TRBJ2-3	TGCGCCAGCAGCACCCGGGACAGCGATACGCAGTATTTT	CASSTRDSDTQYF
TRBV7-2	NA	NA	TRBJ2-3	TGTGCCAGCAGACGCAGGGGGGGCACAGATACGCAGTATTTT	CASRRRGGTDTQYF
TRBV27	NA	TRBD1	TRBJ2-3	TGTGCCAGCAACAAACAGGGGGCAGATACGCAGTATTTT	CASNKQGADTQYF
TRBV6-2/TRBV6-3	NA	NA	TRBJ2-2	TGTGCCAGCAGTCCAAGAGGTAGCGAAACTACCGGGGAGCTGTTTTTT	CASSPRGSETTGELFF
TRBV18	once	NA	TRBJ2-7	TGTGCCAGCTCACCGAACCCTCCGACTGCGTCCTACGAGCAGTACTTC	CASSPNPPTASYEQYF
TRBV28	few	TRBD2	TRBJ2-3	TGTGCCAGTCCCCCTAGCGGGAGTCAAACAGATACGCAGTATTTT	CASPPSGSQTDTQYF
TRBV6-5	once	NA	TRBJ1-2	TGTGCCAGCAGTTACTCAGGAGGGGAAGGCTACACCTTC	CASSYSGGEGYTF
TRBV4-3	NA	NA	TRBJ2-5	TGCGCCAGCAGCCAAGCCGTTTCAGGCAATCAAGAGACCCAGTACTTC	CASSQAVSGNQETQYF
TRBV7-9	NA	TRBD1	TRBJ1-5	TGTGCCAGCAGCTCAGGGGGCTCGGATCAGCCCCAGCATTTT	CASSSGGSDQPQHF
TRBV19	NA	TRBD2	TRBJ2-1	TGTGCCAGTAGTTGGACTAGCGGTCCGAGCTCCTACAATGAGCAGTTCTTC	CASSWTSGPSSYNEQFF
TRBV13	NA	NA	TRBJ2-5	TGTGCCAGCAGCTTCCCGGGAGAAGAGACCCAGTACTTC	CASSFPGEETQYF
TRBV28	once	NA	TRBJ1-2	TGTGCCAGCAGTTCCAGGGATGGCTACACCTTC	CASSSRDGYTF
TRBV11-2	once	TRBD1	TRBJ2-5	TGTGCCAGCAGCTTAGAACAGGGGGCGCATGAGACCCAGTACTTC	CASSLEQGAHETQYF
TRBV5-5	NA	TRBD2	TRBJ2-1	TGTGCCAGCAGCCCGATTGAGCGGGGAAATGAGCAGTTCTTC	CASSPIERGNEQFF
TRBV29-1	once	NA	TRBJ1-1	TGCAGCGTTGTAGGTGGGCAGGGGAGCACTGAAGCTTTCTTT	CSVVGGQGSTEAFF
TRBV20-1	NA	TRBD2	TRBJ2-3	TGCAGTGCTAGTATGCGGGAGGGCCCCACGGATACGCAGTATTTT	CSASMREGPTDTQYF
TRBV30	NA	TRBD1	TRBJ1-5	TGTGCCTGGGACCGACGACAGGGGGCTAGTACTAGCAATCAGCCCCAGCATTTT	CAWDRRQGASTSNQPQHF
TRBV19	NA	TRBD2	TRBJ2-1	TGTGCCAGTAGTATAGTGAGCGGGAGGGTTAATGAGCAGTTCTTC	CASSIVSGRVNEQFF
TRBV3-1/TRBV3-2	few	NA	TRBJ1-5	TGTGCCAGCAGCTACCAGGGGAATAGCAATCAGCCCCAGCATTTT	CASSYQGNSNQPQHF
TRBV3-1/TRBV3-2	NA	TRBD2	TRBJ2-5	TGTGCCAGCAGCCTTTCAGCGGGAAGGGGAGAGACCCAGTACTTC	CASSLSAGRGETQYF
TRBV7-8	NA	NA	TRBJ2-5	TGTGCCAGCAGCCCGTCCTTTCAAGAGACCCAGTACTTC	CASSPSFQETQYF
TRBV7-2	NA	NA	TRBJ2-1	TGTGCCAGCAGCTTAGCGGAGGCGGAGTTGAATGAGCAGTTCTTC	CASSLAEAELNEQFF
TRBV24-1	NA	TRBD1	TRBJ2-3	TGTGCCACCAGCCCTGGACAGGGGAACACAGATACGCAGTATTTT	CATSPGQGNTDTQYF
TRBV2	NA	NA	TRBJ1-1	TGTGCCAGCAGCCCCACCGGGACATTGAACACTGAAGCTTTCTTT	CASSPTGTLNTEAFF
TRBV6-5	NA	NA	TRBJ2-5	TGTGCCAGCAGTCCTCGGACAGTCCAAGAGACCCAGTACTTC	CASSPRTVQETQYF
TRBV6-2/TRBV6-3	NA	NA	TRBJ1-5	TGTGCCAGCAGTTCGCAGGGCCCTGCTCAGCCCCAGCATTTT	CASSSQGPAQPQHF
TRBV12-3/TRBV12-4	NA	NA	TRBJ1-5	TGTGCCAGCAGCCCACTCAATCAGCCCCAGCATTTT	CASSPLNQPQHF
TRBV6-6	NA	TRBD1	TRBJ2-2	TGTGCCAGCAGTCGACAGGGGGCGAGATCGGGAACCGGGGAGCTGTTTTTT	CASSRQGARSGTGELFF
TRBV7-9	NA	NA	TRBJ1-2	TGTGCCAGCAGCTTATTCGGCACTACTAACTATGGCTACACCTTC	CASSLFGTTNYGYTF
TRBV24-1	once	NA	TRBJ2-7	TGTGCCACCAGTGCCCTAGACGGCTACGAGCAGTACTTC	CATSALDGYEQYF
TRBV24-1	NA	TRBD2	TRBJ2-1	TGTGCCACCAGTTCGGGGACTAGCAATGAGCAGTTCTTC	CATSSGTSNEQFF
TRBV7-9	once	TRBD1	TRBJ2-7	TGTGCCAGCAGCCGACCGGGACAGCGCGAGCAGTACTTC	CASSRPGQREQYF
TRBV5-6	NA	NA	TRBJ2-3	TGTGCCAGCAGCTTGGGCCAGATCACAGATACGCAGTATTTT	CASSLGQITDTQYF
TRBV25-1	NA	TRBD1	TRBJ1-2	TGTGCCAGCAAGACAGGGGAAGGGGATGGCTACACCTTC	CASKTGEGDGYTF
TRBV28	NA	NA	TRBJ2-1	TGTGCCAGCAGTCCCGCGGAGGCTCTCTACAATGAGCAGTTCTTC	CASSPAEALYNEQFF